This is a list of T cell receptor beta chains from one sample in a study of blood T cell repertoires in COVID-19. The data were produced by immunoSEQ multiplex PCR, yet TCRdb's version contains in-frame clones alone and is incomplete. The sample shows roughly 330,000 clones, 88% of them seen only once. The source material was PBMCs or T cells enriched from blood (not recorded which). The receptors stem from a young man who had recovered from COVID-19. Both conserved end residues are part of each CDR3. D genes are given only for firm matches. Size is omitted from some rows. Given values are once, few, many or a class for expanded clones.

clone_size: .
v_call: TRBV20-1
d_call: .
j_call: TRBJ1-1
cdr3_aa: CSASLGYGTEAFF
cdr3_nt: TGCAGTGCTAGTTTGGGCTACGGTACTGAAGCTTTCTTT

clone_size: once
v_call: TRBV9
d_call: .
j_call: TRBJ1-6
cdr3_aa: CASSVQGFRLNSPLHF
cdr3_nt: TGTGCCAGCAGCGTTCAGGGGTTTCGTTTAAATTCACCCCTCCACTTT

clone_size: .
v_call: TRBV18
d_call: TRBD1
j_call: TRBJ2-2
cdr3_aa: CASSPPRDRGTGELFF
cdr3_nt: TGTGCCAGCTCACCACCACGGGACAGGGGTACCGGGGAGCTGTTTTTT

clone_size: once
v_call: TRBV10-2
d_call: .
j_call: TRBJ2-7
cdr3_aa: CASSESRDYEQYF
cdr3_nt: TGCGCCAGCAGTGAATCGCGGGACTACGAGCAGTACTTC

clone_size: .
v_call: TRBV9
d_call: .
j_call: TRBJ1-6
cdr3_aa: CASSPRVGAVDSPLHF
cdr3_nt: TGTGCCAGCAGCCCCCGAGTGGGCGCCGTGGATTCACCCCTCCACTTT

clone_size: .
v_call: TRBV9
d_call: TRBD1
j_call: TRBJ1-2
cdr3_aa: CASSASPGQGYGYTF
cdr3_nt: TGTGCCAGCAGCGCAAGCCCGGGACAGGGTTATGGCTACACCTTC

clone_size: .
v_call: TRBV28
d_call: .
j_call: TRBJ1-2
cdr3_aa: CASRQALNYGYTF
cdr3_nt: TGTGCCAGCAGACAGGCCCTTAACTATGGCTACACCTTC

clone_size: .
v_call: TRBV12-3/TRBV12-4
d_call: .
j_call: TRBJ2-1
cdr3_aa: CASTLQGQDQFF
cdr3_nt: TGTGCCAGCACCCTTCAGGGGCAAGATCAGTTCTTC

clone_size: .
v_call: TRBV18
d_call: TRBD2
j_call: TRBJ2-3
cdr3_aa: CASSPRRGGNTDTQYF
cdr3_nt: TGTGCCAGCTCACCACGGCGCGGGGGAAACACAGATACGCAGTATTTT

clone_size: .
v_call: TRBV5-1
d_call: .
j_call: TRBJ2-2
cdr3_aa: CASSLAGELTGELFF
cdr3_nt: TGCGCCAGCAGCTTGGCCGGGGAGCTAACCGGGGAGCTGTTTTTT

clone_size: .
v_call: TRBV7-3
d_call: TRBD1
j_call: TRBJ2-7
cdr3_aa: CASSLSTTGQGGEQYF
cdr3_nt: TGTGCCAGCAGCTTATCAACCACGGGACAGGGCGGCGAGCAGTACTTC

clone_size: .
v_call: TRBV2
d_call: TRBD1
j_call: TRBJ1-5
cdr3_aa: CASSEDRGFRGNQPQHF
cdr3_nt: TGTGCCAGCAGTGAAGACAGGGGGTTCCGAGGCAATCAGCCCCAGCATTTT

clone_size: .
v_call: TRBV6-5
d_call: TRBD1
j_call: TRBJ1-6
cdr3_aa: CASSGTVNSPLHF
cdr3_nt: TGTGCCAGCAGCGGGACAGTTAATTCACCCCTCCACTTT

clone_size: once
v_call: TRBV28
d_call: .
j_call: TRBJ2-7
cdr3_aa: CASTTPDRPNEQYF
cdr3_nt: TGTGCCAGCACTACCCCAGACAGGCCGAACGAGCAGTACTTC

clone_size: .
v_call: TRBV6-5
d_call: .
j_call: TRBJ1-1
cdr3_aa: CASSLGMNTEAFF
cdr3_nt: TGTGCCAGCAGTCTGGGCATGAACACTGAAGCTTTCTTT

clone_size: .
v_call: TRBV5-1
d_call: .
j_call: TRBJ2-7
cdr3_aa: CAKQSTVYEQYF
cdr3_nt: TGCGCCAAACAAAGTACAGTTTACGAGCAGTACTTC

clone_size: .
v_call: TRBV6-5
d_call: TRBD1
j_call: TRBJ1-6
cdr3_aa: CASSLDRALAPLHF
cdr3_nt: TGTGCCAGCAGTTTGGACAGGGCCTTGGCTCCCCTCCACTTT

clone_size: once
v_call: TRBV6-6
d_call: TRBD1
j_call: TRBJ1-4
cdr3_aa: CASSPGSGTGGFEKLFF
cdr3_nt: TGTGCCAGCAGTCCCGGGTCGGGGACAGGGGGTTTTGAAAAACTGTTTTTT

clone_size: .
v_call: TRBV28
d_call: .
j_call: TRBJ1-2
cdr3_aa: CASSLPRGTYGYTF
cdr3_nt: TGTGCCAGCAGTCTTCCCCGGGGGACCTATGGCTACACCTTC

clone_size: .
v_call: TRBV2
d_call: TRBD1
j_call: TRBJ2-1
cdr3_aa: CASQAGTGDNEQFF
cdr3_nt: TGTGCCAGCCAAGCCGGGACAGGGGACAATGAGCAGTTCTTC

clone_size: .
v_call: TRBV28
d_call: .
j_call: TRBJ2-3
cdr3_aa: CASSFLAGTDTQYF
cdr3_nt: TGTGCCAGCAGTTTCCTAGCAGGCACAGATACGCAGTATTTT

clone_size: .
v_call: TRBV2
d_call: TRBD1
j_call: TRBJ1-1
cdr3_aa: CASSEALLWGQGSTEAFF
cdr3_nt: TGTGCCAGCAGTGAAGCGCTTCTGTGGGGACAGGGGAGCACTGAAGCTTTCTTT

clone_size: once
v_call: TRBV29-1
d_call: TRBD1
j_call: TRBJ1-2
cdr3_aa: CSVGTGALYGYTF
cdr3_nt: TGCAGCGTGGGGACAGGGGCCCTCTATGGCTACACCTTC

clone_size: .
v_call: TRBV5-1
d_call: TRBD1
j_call: TRBJ1-6
cdr3_aa: CASSPLQGGNSPLHF
cdr3_nt: TGCGCCAGCAGCCCTTTACAGGGGGGGAATTCACCCCTCCACTTT

clone_size: .
v_call: TRBV7-9
d_call: .
j_call: TRBJ2-1
cdr3_aa: CASSLEVGTTSGQFF
cdr3_nt: TGTGCCAGCAGCTTAGAGGTTGGCACTACGTCGGGGCAGTTCTTC

clone_size: .
v_call: TRBV4-1
d_call: .
j_call: TRBJ1-2
cdr3_aa: CASSGYSGYTF
cdr3_nt: TGCGCCAGCAGCGGTTACAGTGGCTACACCTTC

clone_size: .
v_call: TRBV27
d_call: TRBD2
j_call: TRBJ2-2
cdr3_aa: CASSLLLAGGPGGELFF
cdr3_nt: TGTGCCAGCAGTTTATTACTAGCGGGGGGGCCTGGCGGGGAGCTGTTTTTT

clone_size: .
v_call: TRBV6-2/TRBV6-3
d_call: TRBD1
j_call: TRBJ2-5
cdr3_aa: CASSTTGGRGTQYF
cdr3_nt: TGTGCCAGCAGCACAACAGGGGGCCGGGGGACCCAGTACTTC

clone_size: .
v_call: TRBV11-2
d_call: TRBD1
j_call: TRBJ2-1
cdr3_aa: CASSLAYRGRPYNEQFF
cdr3_nt: TGTGCCAGCAGCTTAGCTTACAGGGGGCGCCCCTACAATGAGCAGTTCTTC

clone_size: .
v_call: TRBV6-5
d_call: .
j_call: TRBJ1-1
cdr3_aa: CASSTGEAFF
cdr3_nt: TGTGCCAGCAGTACAGGTGAAGCTTTCTTT

clone_size: .
v_call: TRBV28
d_call: TRBD1
j_call: TRBJ1-2
cdr3_aa: CASKAGTENYGYTF
cdr3_nt: TGTGCCAGCAAAGCCGGGACAGAGAACTATGGCTACACCTTC

clone_size: .
v_call: TRBV7-3
d_call: .
j_call: TRBJ2-2
cdr3_aa: CASSFGQGRAGELFF
cdr3_nt: TGTGCCAGCAGCTTCGGGCAGGGAAGGGCCGGGGAGCTGTTTTTT

clone_size: .
v_call: TRBV7-2
d_call: TRBD1
j_call: TRBJ2-1
cdr3_aa: CASSRDRGPYNEQFF
cdr3_nt: TGTGCCAGCAGTAGGGACAGGGGGCCTTACAATGAGCAGTTCTTC

clone_size: .
v_call: TRBV18
d_call: TRBD1
j_call: TRBJ2-7
cdr3_aa: CASTQGNPYEQYF
cdr3_nt: TGTGCCAGCACACAGGGGAATCCGTACGAGCAGTACTTC

clone_size: .
v_call: TRBV7-9
d_call: TRBD2
j_call: TRBJ2-3
cdr3_aa: CASSLVGGGTDTQYF
cdr3_nt: TGTGCCAGCAGCTTAGTGGGCGGGGGGACAGATACGCAGTATTTT

clone_size: .
v_call: TRBV6-5
d_call: .
j_call: TRBJ1-5
cdr3_aa: CASNIDSSGQPQHF
cdr3_nt: TGTGCCAGCAATATAGACAGCTCCGGTCAGCCCCAGCATTTT

clone_size: .
v_call: TRBV28
d_call: .
j_call: TRBJ1-5
cdr3_aa: CASGRLGAGGYSNQPQHF
cdr3_nt: TGTGCCAGCGGTAGATTGGGGGCGGGGGGATATAGCAATCAGCCCCAGCATTTT

clone_size: .
v_call: TRBV5-1
d_call: TRBD2
j_call: TRBJ2-3
cdr3_aa: CASTPLATDTQYF
cdr3_nt: TGCGCCAGTACCCCACTAGCGACAGATACGCAGTATTTT

clone_size: .
v_call: TRBV11-2
d_call: TRBD2
j_call: TRBJ2-5
cdr3_aa: CASSFQRGGQETQYF
cdr3_nt: TGTGCCAGCAGCTTTCAGCGGGGGGGACAAGAGACCCAGTACTTC

clone_size: .
v_call: TRBV19
d_call: TRBD1
j_call: TRBJ2-7
cdr3_aa: CASSSGQEHYEQYF
cdr3_nt: TGTGCCAGTAGTTCCGGACAGGAGCACTACGAGCAGTACTTC

clone_size: .
v_call: TRBV20-1
d_call: .
j_call: TRBJ1-6
cdr3_aa: CSASSGSFYSPLHF
cdr3_nt: TGCAGTGCTAGTAGCGGTTCGTTTTATTCACCCCTCCACTTT

clone_size: .
v_call: TRBV6-1
d_call: TRBD1
j_call: TRBJ2-4
cdr3_aa: CASSELDRGGSVQYF
cdr3_nt: TGTGCCAGCAGTGAGCTGGACAGGGGGGGGTCCGTTCAGTACTTC